These 17 T cell receptor beta chains were sequenced from one sample in a study of identical twins (TCRdb year 2016). Receptors were amplified or captured by 5' RACE. Reads for this sample came from an Illumina HiSeq 2000. TCRdb reworked the public reads: Q25 trimming with fastp, MiXCR clone assembly, productive beta chains retained. Each entry is one CDR3 protein sequence, shown with its most common DNA and genes. In this sample the table shows 690,000 or so distinct CDR3 sequences, 8.6% of which occur a single time. Jointly, the top ten make up roughly 0.97% of the sample. The same data also contributed to another study, on yellow fever vaccine responses in identical twins.

Material: PBMCs. The receptors shown here come from a young woman in good health.

V and J are TRBV27 and TRBJ2-2; 11 bases are a match to TRBD1. This CDR3 comprises 19 residues. Germline trimming cut 6 bases from V and 6 bases from J; bases unmatched to any gene: 18. Germline V CDR1 and CDR2: MNHEY, SMNVEV (reference sequence). The CDR3 spells CASSPGTGGSGVPAGELFF. The CDR3 nucleotides are TGTGCCAGCAGCCCAGGGACAGGGGGAAGCGGGGTACCCGCCGGGGAGCTGTTTTTT.

This clonotype was observed many times. The chain uses TRBV20-1 and TRBJ2-7; tentative D call: TRBD1 (6 bases). The CDR3 is made up of 14 amino acids. V was cut by 2 bases and J by 3 bases, with 14 bases left in between. Germline CDR1 reads DFQATT; CDR2 reads SNEGSKA (reference sequence). The CDR3 nucleotides are TGCAGTGCTAGAAGTCCAGGGGAATACTACGAGCAGTACTTC. It specifies CSARSPGEYYEQYF.

This clonotype was counted ten times or more. This CDR3 is CASSLVTGGPNEQFF. In DNA form, the CDR3 reads TGTGCCAGCAGCTTAGTTACGGGAGGGCCGAATGAGCAGTTCTTC. The genes are TRBV11-2 and TRBJ2-1; TRBD2 aligns across 8 bases. V lost 1 base to trimming and J lost 7 bases; unmatched junction nucleotides: 6. CDR1 and CDR2 (germline): SGHAT, FQNNGV. The CDR3 consists of 15 residues.

This clonotype was seen a few times. The chain joins TRBV28 to TRBJ1-1; D remains ambiguous. There are 14 residues in the CDR3. CDR1 and CDR2 from the germline V gene are MDHEN and SYDVKM. Trimming removed 5 bases at V and 2 bases at J, with 12 bases between. Here the CDR3 DNA reads TGTGCCAGCAGTATACAAGCCGGTAACACTGAAGCTTTCTTT. Protein: CASSIQAGNTEAFF.

The CDR3 DNA reads TGTGCCAGCAGCTTGGAGGCTATTCGGGTCTCCTACGAGCAGTACTTC. This sequence encodes CASSLEAIRVSYEQYF. The rearrangement links TRBV5-5 to TRBJ2-7, with D uncertain. Germline-derived CDR1 and CDR2 are SGHKS and YYEKEE (reference sequence). Trimming removed 0 bases at V and 0 bases at J, with 13 bases between. CDR3 length: 16 amino acids. Full variable domain (outside the CDR3, taken from reference TRBV5-5 and TRBJ2-7): DAGVTQSPTHLIKTRGQQVTLRCSPISGHKSVSWYQQVLGQGPQFIFQYYEKEERGRGNFPDRFSARQFPNYSSELNVNALLLGDSALYLCASSLEAIRVSYEQYFGPGTRLTVT.

This clonotype was seen many times. The chain employs TRBV20-1 and TRBJ2-4; the match to TRBD2 covers 9 bases. In germline, CDR1 is DFQATT, CDR2 SNEGSKA (reference sequence). This CDR3 spans 17 amino acids. After removal of 2 bases from V and 0 bases from J, the junction contained 8 bases not matched to a gene. The CDR3, as DNA: TGCAGTGCTAGACCCCGACTAGCGGTTCTAGCCAAAAACATTCAGTACTTC. The encoded protein is CSARPRLAVLAKNIQYF.

This clonotype was counted at least ten times. The chain carries TRBV29-1 and TRBJ2-1, with D hard to call. Germline assignment: CDR1 SQVTM and CDR2 ANQGSEA. CDR3 length: 14 residues. The V and J ends lost 1 base and 5 bases respectively, with 12 bases between them. The CDR3 nucleotides read TGCAGCGTTGAAGGGGCAGACCTAAACAATGAGCAGTTCTTC. Amino acid sequence: CSVEGADLNNEQFF.

This clonotype turned up a few times. The V and J genes are TRBV28 and TRBJ2-5, with a weak D call TRBD1 (6 bases). Trimming shortened V by 7 bases and J by 5 bases, and 17 bases separated the two germline ends. The germline V gene encodes CDR1 MDHEN and CDR2 SYDVKM. CDR3 length: 14 amino acids. The CDR3 spells CASTETTGRETQYF. The CDR3 nucleotides are TGTGCCAGCACCGAAACGACAGGACGGGAGACCCAGTACTTC. Supplemented by reference TRBV28 and TRBJ2-5, the full variable domain reads DVKVTQSSRYLVKRTGEKVFLECVQDMDHENMFWYRQDPGLGLRLIYFSYDVKMKEKGDIPEGYSVSREKKERFSLILESASTNQTSMYLCASTETTGRETQYFGPGTRLLVL.

This clonotype has only a few counts. The rearrangement uses TRBV5-4 and TRBJ2-2; 10 bases are shared with TRBD1. The CDR3 is 16 amino acids. V lost 3 bases, J lost 6 bases, and 8 bases stayed unmatched. Looked up from germline, CDR1 is SGHNT and CDR2 is YYREEE (reference sequence). CDR3 in DNA: TGTGCCAGCAGCTCCCCCCGGGACAGGGGTCCCGGGGAGCTGTTTTTT. It is translated as CASSSPRDRGPGELFF.

The V and J genes are TRBV7-9 and TRBJ2-7, with TRBD2 matching over 8 bases. Germline V gives CDR1 SEHNR, CDR2 FQNEAQ (reference sequence). The J segment lost 4 bases and the V segment lost 2 bases, leaving 10 bases of the junction unmatched. The CDR3 runs to 16 residues. CDR3 in amino acids: CASSLKNVREAYEQYF. The CDR3, as DNA: TGTGCCAGCAGCTTAAAGAATGTGCGGGAGGCTTACGAGCAGTACTTC. Using reference TRBV7-9 and TRBJ2-7 for the parts outside the CDR3, the full variable domain is DTGVSQNPRHKITKRGQNVTFRCDPISEHNRLYWYRQTLGQGPEFLTYFQNEAQLEKSRLLSDRFSAERPKGSFSTLEIQRTEQGDSAMYLCASSLKNVREAYEQYFGPGTRLTVT.

This clonotype was counted a few times. This chain joins TRBV25-1 and TRBJ2-2, with D possibly TRBD1 on 6 matching bases. The CDR3 is 15 amino acids. Germline V gene lookup returns CDR1 MGHDK and CDR2 SYGVNS. With 4 bases removed from V and 1 base from J, the gap between germline ends came to 10 bases. For the CDR3, the DNA is TGTGCCAGCAGTGTAGGGGGTATGAACACCGGGGAGCTGTTTTTT. This codes for CASSVGGMNTGELFF.

This clonotype was recorded many times. This rearrangement joins TRBV7-2 to TRBJ2-7; 14 bases are a match to TRBD2. This CDR3 is built from 16 residues. The V segment lost 5 bases and the J segment 3 bases; nucleotides outside the gene matches: 6. CDR1 is SGHTA, CDR2 FQGNSA, per germline. CDR3 residues: CASSPGTSGSIYEQYF. In DNA form, the CDR3 reads TGTGCCAGCAGCCCCGGGACTAGCGGGAGTATCTACGAGCAGTACTTC. The variable domain in full, with the rest retrieved from reference TRBV7-2 and TRBJ2-7, is GAGVSQSPSNKVTEKGKDVELRCDPISGHTALYWYRQSLGQGLEFLIYFQGNSAPDKSGLPSDRFSAERTGGSVSTLTIQRTQQEDSAVYLCASSPGTSGSIYEQYFGPGTRLTVT.

The chain has TRBV4-2 and TRBJ2-1, with D unresolved. The germline V gene has CDR1 LGHNA and CDR2 YNFKEQ. V was trimmed by 0 bases and J by 0 bases, leaving 15 bases between them. This CDR3 spans 18 amino acids. DNA for the CDR3: TGTGCCAGCAGCCAAGATGATGACTCGACGAGCTCCTACAATGAGCAGTTCTTC. Protein product: CASSQDDDSTSSYNEQFF.

This clonotype was seen more than once but under ten times. The chain recombines TRBV3-1 with TRBJ2-4; 11 positions agree with TRBD2. V dropped 4 bases and J dropped 7; count of bases not matched to a gene: 6. Germline V gives CDR1 LGHDT, CDR2 YNNKEL (reference sequence). The CDR3 is 15 amino acids. The chain's CDR3 is CASSLNSGGANIQYF. DNA of the CDR3: TGTGCCAGCAGCCTCAATAGCGGGGGGGCGAACATTCAGTACTTC.

Only a few counts were recorded for this clonotype. The chain combines TRBV7-9 with TRBJ1-2; 10 nucleotides match TRBD1. CDR1 SEHNR and CDR2 FQNEAQ come from the germline V gene (reference sequence). The CDR3 spans 15 residues. With V trimmed by 5 bases and J by 5 bases, 8 bases remained unmatched. CDR3 nucleotides: TGTGCCAGCAGCCCCGGGGGACAGGGGAGTTATGGCTACACCTTC. As protein: CASSPGGQGSYGYTF.

This clonotype turned up a few times. J is TRBJ2-1 and V is TRBV10-3; no clear D gene. With 3 bases removed from V and 7 bases from J, the gap between germline ends came to 7 bases. Per the germline V gene, CDR1 is ENHRY and CDR2 is SYGVKD. The CDR3 is 12 amino acids. In DNA form, the CDR3 reads TGTGCCATCAGTGAAGTCCAAAATGAGCAGTTCTTC. It is translated as CAISEVQNEQFF.

This clonotype was detected ten times or more. The chain uses TRBV2 and TRBJ2-5; D unclear. The V gene lost 7 bases and the J gene lost 0 bases, with 3 bases spanning the gap. Per the germline V gene, CDR1 is SNHLY and CDR2 is FYNNEI. This CDR3 is built from 11 residues. Here the CDR3 reads CASKYQETQYF. DNA for the CDR3: TGTGCCAGCAAGTACCAAGAGACCCAGTACTTC.